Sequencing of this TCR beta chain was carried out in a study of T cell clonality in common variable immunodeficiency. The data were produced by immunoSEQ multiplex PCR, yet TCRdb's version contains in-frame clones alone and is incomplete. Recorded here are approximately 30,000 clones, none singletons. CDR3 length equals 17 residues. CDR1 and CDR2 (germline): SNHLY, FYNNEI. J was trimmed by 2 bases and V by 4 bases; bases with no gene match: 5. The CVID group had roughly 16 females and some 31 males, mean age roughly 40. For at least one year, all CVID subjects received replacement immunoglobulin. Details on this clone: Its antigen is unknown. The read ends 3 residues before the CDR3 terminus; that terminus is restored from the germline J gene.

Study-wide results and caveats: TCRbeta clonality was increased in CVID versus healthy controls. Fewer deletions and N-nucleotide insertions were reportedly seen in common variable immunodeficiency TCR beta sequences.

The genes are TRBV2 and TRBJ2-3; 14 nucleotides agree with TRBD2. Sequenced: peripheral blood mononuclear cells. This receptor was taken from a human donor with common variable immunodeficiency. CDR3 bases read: TGTGCCAGCAGTGCGGGACTAGCGGGAGTCCTCACAGATACG. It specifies CASSAGLAGVLTDT. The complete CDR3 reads CASSAGLAGVLTDTQYF.